This T cell receptor (beta chain) appears in the sequencing data of a study of cytomegalovirus exposure and HLA in healthy donors. Overall study findings and caveats: Most of the TCR beta V segments (in an earlier analysis) were productive either about 87% or about 30% of the time. The classifier was said to identify cytomegalovirus status with high specificity and sensitivity. In a later analysis, at a false discovery rate of 0.05, under 20,000 TCR beta sequences matched HLA alleles.

Comment on this clone: Its antigen is still unknown.

Use of 60 Vbeta and 13 Jbeta primers characterized the PCR. Produced via immunoSEQ multiplex PCR; TCRdb's table is partial and in-frame only. This table has roughly 93,000 clones, about 74% appearing once. Healthy bone marrow donors supplied every sample. Per the germline V gene, CDR1 is SGHTA and CDR2 is FQGNSA. The CDR3 sequence is 12 residues long. V shed 0 bases and J shed 5 bases, with 4 bases lying between them. The specimen was PBMCs. The source of this sequence is a male donor in good health and CMV-seronegative. This chain joins TRBV7-2 and TRBJ1-2; D call uncertain. CDR3 protein: CASSLAEYGYTF. The DNA of the CDR3 is TGTGCCAGCAGCTTAGCGGAGTATGGCTACACCTTC.